The present TCR beta chain was sequenced within a study of blood T cell repertoires in COVID-19. In the source study's methods: Quantification of nucleated cells was approximated via reference gene primer amplification. Only in-frame clones appear in the TCRdb table, and some are missing; sequencing was by immunoSEQ multiplex PCR. V and J calls and clone size are as listed in that table; D and trimming were resolved from the DNA. The sample contains tens of thousands of clones, approximately 91% of which appear only once. The sequencing input was peripheral blood. The sequence was obtained from a man aged 55-75 years with COVID-19, enrolled during active disease.

The CDR3 loop is CASKGDTEAFF. CDR3 sequence (DNA): TGTGCCAGCAAAGGGGACACTGAAGCTTTCTTT. The V call is TRBV7-9, the J call TRBJ1-1, with D possibly matching TRBD1 (5 bases). V lost 7 bases to trimming and J lost 3 bases, with 6 bases between them. The CDR3 has 11 residues. Germline V lookup: CDR1 SEHNR, CDR2 FQNEAQ (reference sequence). The full variable domain, its missing parts supplied by reference TRBV7-9 and TRBJ1-1, is DTGVSQNPRHKITKRGQNVTFRCDPISEHNRLYWYRQTLGQGPEFLTYFQNEAQLEKSRLLSDRFSAERPKGSFSTLEIQRTEQGDSAMYLCASKGDTEAFFGQGTRLTVV.